This T cell receptor beta chain emerged from a study of OX40 agonist ivuxolimab in advanced cancers. For context, the study as a whole: Ivuxolimab, which targeted the costimulatory receptor OX40 (CD134), was an agonistic, fully human IgG2 monoclonal antibody. Intravenous ivuxolimab was administered to patients every 2 weeks at six dose levels: 0.01, 0.1, 0.3, 1.5, 3 and 10 mg/kg. Of the roughly 52 dose-escalation patients, hepatocellular carcinoma was present in about 20, melanoma in roughly 15, renal cell carcinoma in 9 and head and neck cancer in 9. In the dose-escalation cohort, around four fifths of patients were male, and the mean age was roughly 60 years with a range of about 23 to 79. Patients were allowed to have had prior anti-PD-1, anti-PD-L1 or anti-CTLA-4 therapy, and approximately 41% of the dose-escalation patients had previously received checkpoint inhibitors. Three dose-escalation patients achieved partial responses, one with hepatocellular carcinoma and two with cutaneous melanoma. Peripheral TCRbeta sequencing aimed to test whether ivuxolimab altered TCR sequence diversity and caused clonal T-cell expansion. The monotherapy dose-escalation portion (N of about 50 patients) of the phase I ivuxolimab trial is reported in the paper.

As to this clone: Its antigen is still unknown. Per-base quality was not reported, and no clone a single base away is much larger than it.

The trial excluded patients who had a history of autoimmune disease or were on systemic immunosuppression. In every dose cohort, peripheral blood was drawn for TCR sequencing at baseline, cycle 4 day 1, and cycle 7 day 1. The samples were drawn from a first-in-human, open-label, multicenter phase I dose-escalation trial of ivuxolimab. Adults with locally advanced or metastatic head and neck squamous cell, hepatocellular, melanoma or renal cell carcinoma were enrolled in the trial. Before TCR sequencing, CD4+ T cells and CD8+ T cells were sorted from peripheral blood as separate populations. For sequencing of the TCRbeta CDR3 region, genomic DNA was extracted from the sorted cells. TCRbeta CDR3 regions were sequenced using the immunoSEQ Assay. The table was pulled from immuneACCESS by TCRdb, which kept in-frame rearrangements only. Such tables lose some clones; where checked, under half of the loss comes from unresolved V genes, and the rest has no known cause. This sample lists about 54,000 clones; about 90% were detected once. The ten largest clones capture over 3% of the sample.

The full study reports these points: In partial responders in the 0.1-3.0 mg/kg groups, normalized peripheral clonal expansion was found to be among the lowest, especially among CD8+ T cells. Low levels of normalized T-cell clonal expansion were also shown by some nonresponding patients. At doses from 0.1 to 3.0 mg/kg, clonal expansion was seen in both CD4+ and CD8+ blood T cells between baseline and week 6. On average, CD8+ T cells showed more expanded clones than CD4+ T cells after ivuxolimab. The antigen specificity of the clonally expanded peripheral T cells was not determined.

The CDR3 runs 13 residues from the cysteine to the phenylalanine. Just the 39-base CDR3 DNA is kept, in frame starting at base 1. CDR1 and CDR2, per the germline V gene (reference sequence), are LNHDA and SQIVND. The junction carries 10 bases between V and J, which are trimmed by 6 bases and 4 bases respectively. Sequencing was performed on CD4+ or CD8+ T cells sorted from blood, taken in a trial of the OX40 agonist ivuxolimab. The sequence was obtained from an adult with an advanced solid tumor such as melanoma, head and neck, liver or kidney cancer. The chain is encoded by TRBV19 joined to TRBJ2-1, with the D gene call left open. The CDR3 amino acid sequence is: CASRVAGYNEQFF. The nucleotides are TGTGCCAGTAGGGTAGCAGGTTACAATGAGCAGTTCTTC.